This T cell receptor beta chain was sequenced during a study of blood T cell repertoires in COVID-19 (dated by TCRdb to 2019 to 2021). Notes on the research overall: The collaborator samples originated in the United States, Italy and Spain and spanned the acute and convalescent phases of COVID-19. The material from the prospective study consisted of cDNA or gDNA derived from T cells, B-cell-depleted T cells, or PBMCs. The dataset comprised deeply sampled blood TCRbeta repertoires from subjects exposed to, actively infected with, or recovered from COVID-19. The repertoires were made available in a free public database intended to serve as a resource for research on the immune response to SARS-CoV-2. The samples were drawn from two sources: the first 160 participants of the ongoing ImmuneRACE study, and some 1,300 subjects contributed by 6 global collaborators. Sample metadata almost always included a de-identified subject ID, COVID-19 status, age in years and sex. Where available, HLA class I and class II types were taken from metadata supplied by the sample provider and were not determined by assay-based typing.

Collaborating institutions collected whole blood in K2EDTA tubes following their own protocols. For TCRbeta analysis, collaborators shipped samples as frozen whole blood, isolated PBMCs, or DNA extracted from either of those sample types. The paper as a whole reports these results and caveats: Clinical and demographic metadata were provided uncurated, with the amount varying by source and participant.

With respect to this clone: It lacks a known antigen. No base quality values were provided; no much bigger clone lies one nucleotide off.

TCRbeta CDR3 regions were amplified from genomic DNA by means of the immunoSEQ Assay, a bias-controlled multiplex PCR. The original pipeline was this. Nucleated cell counts per sample were estimated from amplification of reference gene primers within the assay. To quantify the absolute abundance of each unique TCRbeta CDR3 rearrangement, sequence reads were collapsed and filtered. For each sample, productive Simpson clonality was calculated as the square root of Simpson's diversity index across productive rearrangements. TCRdb provides this immuneACCESS table in a form limited to in-frame rearrangements. Some clones are lacking; in checked studies, under half of them reflect an unresolved V gene, and why the rest are absent is not known. The D gene and trimming were derived from the DNA, and the V and J assignments and clone size from that table. In all, the sample holds about 280,000 clones, and around 86% of those were seen once. Clones ranked in the top ten supply roughly 8% of the sample.

CDR1 GTSNPN and CDR2 SVGIG are derived from the germline V gene (reference sequence). The CDR3 starts with the cysteine, ends with the phenylalanine, and has 14 residues. Here the CDR3 DNA is all that survives: 42 bases in frame from base 1. Germline trimming amounts to 2 bases on V and 5 bases on J, with 6 as the count of junction bases outside the gene matches. The sequencing sample was made of peripheral blood. The TCR comes from a man aged 40-55 years with active or convalescent COVID-19. The rearranged segments are TRBV30 and TRBJ2-5; a stretch of 9 junction bases matches TRBD2. The CDR3 region has the sequence CAWSRTSEGETQYF. The nucleotide sequence reads as follows: TGTGCCTGGAGTCGGACTAGCGAGGGGGAGACCCAGTACTTC.